The rows below give T cell receptor beta chains drawn from one sample of a study of identical twins. A single record per CDR3 protein comes from TCRdb applying MiXCR to the 5' RACE reads. The data contain about 220,000 distinct CDR3 sequences, 9.4% of them singletons. Sequencing was done on a sample of memory (CD45RO+) T cells sorted from blood. Every receptor here comes from a woman aged 18-29 years in good health. Both conserved end residues are part of each CDR3. Each record gives: clone size, D gene, V gene, J gene, CDR3 DNA, CDR3 protein. D genes are given only for firm matches. Size values are once, few and many counts, or a class for expanded clones, and some rows have none.

clone_size: -
d_call: TRBD1
v_call: TRBV6-2/TRBV6-3
j_call: TRBJ2-7
cdr3_nt: TGTGCCAGCAGGCAACCCACACAGGGGCGGAGGCAGTACTTC
cdr3_aa: CASRQPTQGRRQYF

clone_size: -
d_call: TRBD1
v_call: TRBV6-5
j_call: TRBJ2-3
cdr3_nt: TGTGCCAGCAGTTCCCTGACAGGGGGCAGGGATACGCAGTATTTT
cdr3_aa: CASSSLTGGRDTQYF

clone_size: -
d_call: TRBD1
v_call: TRBV7-9
j_call: TRBJ2-3
cdr3_nt: TGTGCCAGCAGCTTAAAACAGGGGGGAACAGATACGCAGTATTTT
cdr3_aa: CASSLKQGGTDTQYF

clone_size: many
d_call: -
v_call: TRBV30
j_call: TRBJ2-6
cdr3_nt: TGTGCCTCCTTCCGATCTGGGGCCAACGTCCTGACTTTC
cdr3_aa: CASFRSGANVLTF

clone_size: few
d_call: -
v_call: TRBV6-6
j_call: TRBJ2-3
cdr3_nt: TGTGCCAGCGAGGAGGGGGCGCGACATACGCAGTATTTT
cdr3_aa: CASEEGARHTQYF

clone_size: -
d_call: -
v_call: TRBV5-1
j_call: TRBJ1-5
cdr3_nt: TGCGCCAGCAGCTTGGGTGAAATAAATCAGCCCCAGCATTTT
cdr3_aa: CASSLGEINQPQHF

clone_size: -
d_call: TRBD2
v_call: TRBV20-1
j_call: TRBJ2-1
cdr3_nt: TGCAGTGCCGATAGCGGGAGCAGGGCTTACAATGAGCAGTTCTTC
cdr3_aa: CSADSGSRAYNEQFF

clone_size: -
d_call: -
v_call: TRBV25-1
j_call: TRBJ1-1
cdr3_nt: TGTGCCAGCACTGACGGATACACTGAAGCTTTCTTT
cdr3_aa: CASTDGYTEAFF

clone_size: many
d_call: TRBD2
v_call: TRBV27
j_call: TRBJ2-1
cdr3_nt: TGTGCCAGCATCCACTCTCGGGCTAGCGGGAGTAATGAGCAGTTCTTC
cdr3_aa: CASIHSRASGSNEQFF

clone_size: -
d_call: -
v_call: TRBV21-1
j_call: TRBJ2-5
cdr3_nt: TGTGCCAGCAATCCACCCGCACCACAAGAGACCCAGTACTTC
cdr3_aa: CASNPPAPQETQYF

clone_size: many
d_call: -
v_call: TRBV12-5
j_call: TRBJ2-3
cdr3_nt: TGTGCTAGTGGTCGCTTCCGAACGACCCTTGTGGATACGCAGTATTTT
cdr3_aa: CASGRFRTTLVDTQYF

clone_size: -
d_call: TRBD1
v_call: TRBV5-4
j_call: TRBJ2-3
cdr3_nt: TGTGCCAGCAGCTCCAGGGGGTCAGATACGCAGTATTTT
cdr3_aa: CASSSRGSDTQYF

clone_size: -
d_call: -
v_call: TRBV20-1
j_call: TRBJ2-3
cdr3_nt: TGCAGTTTCTTGAGCACAGATACGCAGTATTTT
cdr3_aa: CSFLSTDTQYF

clone_size: many
d_call: TRBD1
v_call: TRBV20-1
j_call: TRBJ1-2
cdr3_nt: TGCAGTGCTAGAGTTGTGTTAAGGACAGGGGAGAGAAGCTATGGCTACACCTTC
cdr3_aa: CSARVVLRTGERSYGYTF

clone_size: many
d_call: TRBD1
v_call: TRBV29-1
j_call: TRBJ2-1
cdr3_nt: TGCAGCGTTGCCCAACCGGGACAGTACAATGAGCAGTTCTTC
cdr3_aa: CSVAQPGQYNEQFF

clone_size: many
d_call: -
v_call: TRBV12-3/TRBV12-4
j_call: TRBJ2-3
cdr3_nt: TGTGCCAGCAGTTTACGGGGTGCTCCCACAGATACGCAGTATTTT
cdr3_aa: CASSLRGAPTDTQYF

clone_size: few
d_call: -
v_call: TRBV18
j_call: TRBJ2-1
cdr3_nt: TGTGCCAGCTCCCCTGGGCGGCCTGAGCAGTTCTTC
cdr3_aa: CASSPGRPEQFF

clone_size: many
d_call: TRBD1
v_call: TRBV5-1
j_call: TRBJ1-4
cdr3_nt: TGCGCCAGCAGCCCTCAGGGGGCGCGTGAAAAACTGTTTTTT
cdr3_aa: CASSPQGAREKLFF

clone_size: many
d_call: TRBD2
v_call: TRBV7-2
j_call: TRBJ2-5
cdr3_nt: TGTGCCAGCAGCTTAGGATCCTTAGCGGGGGCAGAGACCCAGTACTTC
cdr3_aa: CASSLGSLAGAETQYF

clone_size: few
d_call: TRBD2
v_call: TRBV20-1
j_call: TRBJ2-1
cdr3_nt: TGCAGTGCTAGTAAACTAGCGGGGGAAAACAATGAGCAGTTCTTC
cdr3_aa: CSASKLAGENNEQFF

clone_size: many
d_call: TRBD2
v_call: TRBV10-3
j_call: TRBJ2-1
cdr3_nt: TGTGCCATCAGCAGCGGACTAGCTCGTCGGAATGAGCAGTTCTTC
cdr3_aa: CAISSGLARRNEQFF

clone_size: few
d_call: -
v_call: TRBV4-2
j_call: TRBJ1-6
cdr3_nt: TGTGCCAGCAGCCAAGATGACGGGGGTAATAATTCACCCCTCCACTTT
cdr3_aa: CASSQDDGGNNSPLHF

clone_size: many
d_call: TRBD1
v_call: TRBV6-1
j_call: TRBJ1-2
cdr3_nt: TGTGCCAGCACTGCTCTGACAGGGCCCTCTGGGGGCTACACCTTC
cdr3_aa: CASTALTGPSGGYTF

clone_size: few
d_call: TRBD1
v_call: TRBV29-1
j_call: TRBJ1-1
cdr3_nt: TGCAGCGGCGCAAGCGACAGGGGGTTGAGTGTGAACACTGAAGCTTTCTTT
cdr3_aa: CSGASDRGLSVNTEAFF

clone_size: many
d_call: TRBD2
v_call: TRBV20-1
j_call: TRBJ2-2
cdr3_nt: TGCAGTGCTTACCCTAGCGGTAAAAACACCGGGGAGCTGTTTTTT
cdr3_aa: CSAYPSGKNTGELFF

clone_size: -
d_call: -
v_call: TRBV4-2
j_call: TRBJ2-3
cdr3_nt: TGTGCCAGCAGCCAAGACGATGGGGCTCGCACAGATACGCAGTATTTT
cdr3_aa: CASSQDDGARTDTQYF

clone_size: few
d_call: -
v_call: TRBV7-2
j_call: TRBJ2-3
cdr3_nt: TGTGCCAGCAGCTTTCAGCGGGATACGCAGTATTTT
cdr3_aa: CASSFQRDTQYF

clone_size: -
d_call: -
v_call: TRBV20-1
j_call: TRBJ1-1
cdr3_nt: TGCAGTGCCACGGGTCGGGGCAGGGAGGCTGAAGCTTTCTTT
cdr3_aa: CSATGRGREAEAFF

clone_size: many
d_call: -
v_call: TRBV4-2
j_call: TRBJ1-1
cdr3_nt: TGTGCCAGCAGCCGAAGCCCGCGGGGGGAGGAGACTGAAGCTTTCTTT
cdr3_aa: CASSRSPRGEETEAFF

clone_size: few
d_call: -
v_call: TRBV11-2
j_call: TRBJ2-3
cdr3_nt: TGTGCCAGCAGCTTTAATTCCGGGACCTTCAGCACAGATACGCAGTATTTT
cdr3_aa: CASSFNSGTFSTDTQYF

clone_size: -
d_call: TRBD2
v_call: TRBV6-2/TRBV6-3
j_call: TRBJ2-1
cdr3_nt: TGTGCCAGCAGTTTCCGTAGCGGGAGGGATTACAATGAGCAGTTCTTC
cdr3_aa: CASSFRSGRDYNEQFF

clone_size: few
d_call: TRBD2
v_call: TRBV3-1
j_call: TRBJ2-3
cdr3_nt: TGTGCCAGCAGCCTAGCGGGGGACACAGATACGCAGTATTTT
cdr3_aa: CASSLAGDTDTQYF

clone_size: few
d_call: -
v_call: TRBV27
j_call: TRBJ2-1
cdr3_nt: TGTGCCAGCAGTTCCCCCACCGGGACTTTATACAATGAGCAGTTCTTC
cdr3_aa: CASSSPTGTLYNEQFF

clone_size: many
d_call: TRBD1
v_call: TRBV5-5
j_call: TRBJ2-7
cdr3_nt: TGTGCCAGCAGCTTGTTTGGGACAGCCGACTACGAGCAGTACTTC
cdr3_aa: CASSLFGTADYEQYF

clone_size: -
d_call: TRBD2
v_call: TRBV20-1
j_call: TRBJ2-3
cdr3_nt: TGCAGTGCTAGAGATTGGCTAGCGGGGAGCACAGATACGCAGTATTTT
cdr3_aa: CSARDWLAGSTDTQYF

clone_size: -
d_call: -
v_call: TRBV9
j_call: TRBJ2-1
cdr3_nt: TGTGCCAGCAGCGTAGCCCCACCTCGTCAGGGTCGCGATGAGCAGTTCTTC
cdr3_aa: CASSVAPPRQGRDEQFF

clone_size: -
d_call: -
v_call: TRBV29-1
j_call: TRBJ1-1
cdr3_nt: TGCAGCGTAGGGAGGAACACTGAAGCTTTCTTT
cdr3_aa: CSVGRNTEAFF

clone_size: few
d_call: -
v_call: TRBV27
j_call: TRBJ2-7
cdr3_nt: TGTGCCAGCAGTATCAGGGGTATGGGGAACTCCTACGAGCAGTACTTC
cdr3_aa: CASSIRGMGNSYEQYF

clone_size: many
d_call: -
v_call: TRBV20-1
j_call: TRBJ2-5
cdr3_nt: TGCAGTGCTTCTGTCGCGGGTGTCCAAGAGACCCAGTACTTC
cdr3_aa: CSASVAGVQETQYF

clone_size: many
d_call: -
v_call: TRBV29-1
j_call: TRBJ1-2
cdr3_nt: TGCAGCGTTGAGGCGCAGGGGTACTATGGCTACACCTTC
cdr3_aa: CSVEAQGYYGYTF

clone_size: many
d_call: -
v_call: TRBV5-6
j_call: TRBJ1-2
cdr3_nt: TGTGCCAGCAGCTTGGGAGGGCGACTCTATGGCTACACCTTC
cdr3_aa: CASSLGGRLYGYTF

clone_size: few
d_call: -
v_call: TRBV5-1
j_call: TRBJ2-1
cdr3_nt: TGCGCCAGCAGCCCCGGACTTTACAATGAGCAGTTCTTC
cdr3_aa: CASSPGLYNEQFF

clone_size: many
d_call: -
v_call: TRBV20-1
j_call: TRBJ2-5
cdr3_nt: TGCAGTGCCCTAAGACTACTCGGAGAGACCCAGTACTTC
cdr3_aa: CSALRLLGETQYF

clone_size: -
d_call: -
v_call: TRBV3-1
j_call: TRBJ1-5
cdr3_nt: TGTGCCAGCAGCCGGGGGCGCAATCAGCCCCAGCATTTT
cdr3_aa: CASSRGRNQPQHF

clone_size: many
d_call: -
v_call: TRBV20-1
j_call: TRBJ1-1
cdr3_nt: TGCAGTGCTAGGAACAGTTTTGAAGCTTTCTTT
cdr3_aa: CSARNSFEAFF

clone_size: few
d_call: -
v_call: TRBV7-3
j_call: TRBJ1-1
cdr3_nt: TGTGCCAGCAGCAAACAGGGAGGGGCTGAAGCTTTCTTT
cdr3_aa: CASSKQGGAEAFF

clone_size: -
d_call: TRBD2
v_call: TRBV7-9
j_call: TRBJ2-1
cdr3_nt: TGTGCCAGCAGCTTATGGGCTAGCGGGAGTCATGTAGGGCAGTTCTTC
cdr3_aa: CASSLWASGSHVGQFF

clone_size: few
d_call: -
v_call: TRBV7-8
j_call: TRBJ2-7
cdr3_nt: TGTGCCAGCAGCTTAGCCGGCACCCCCTACGAGCAGTACTTC
cdr3_aa: CASSLAGTPYEQYF

clone_size: few
d_call: -
v_call: TRBV10-3
j_call: TRBJ2-3
cdr3_nt: TGTGCCATCAGTGATGGGCTCACAGATACGCAGTATTTT
cdr3_aa: CAISDGLTDTQYF

clone_size: many
d_call: -
v_call: TRBV7-2
j_call: TRBJ2-1
cdr3_nt: TGTGCCAGCAGCTTATATGGGACACAGTTCGACAATGAGCAGTTCTTC
cdr3_aa: CASSLYGTQFDNEQFF

clone_size: -
d_call: TRBD2
v_call: TRBV7-2
j_call: TRBJ2-1
cdr3_nt: TGTGCCAGCAGCTTCGCAATCCGGGAGGGCCGGATAGGTAATGAGCAGTTCTTC
cdr3_aa: CASSFAIREGRIGNEQFF

clone_size: -
d_call: -
v_call: TRBV20-1
j_call: TRBJ2-1
cdr3_nt: TGCAGTGCTGTGGGAAGAACGGGGGAGCAGTTCTTC
cdr3_aa: CSAVGRTGEQFF

clone_size: many
d_call: -
v_call: TRBV2
j_call: TRBJ2-7
cdr3_nt: TGTGCCAGCAGTGAAGTGCTAGGAGGGTCCGAGCAGTACTTC
cdr3_aa: CASSEVLGGSEQYF

clone_size: few
d_call: -
v_call: TRBV19
j_call: TRBJ1-1
cdr3_nt: TGTGCCAGTAGTCGCATAGTGGCCCACGGCACTGAAGCTTTCTTT
cdr3_aa: CASSRIVAHGTEAFF

clone_size: -
d_call: TRBD2
v_call: TRBV20-1
j_call: TRBJ2-2
cdr3_nt: TGCAGTGCGCGGACTAGCGGCTGGGGCGGGGAGCTGTTTTTT
cdr3_aa: CSARTSGWGGELFF